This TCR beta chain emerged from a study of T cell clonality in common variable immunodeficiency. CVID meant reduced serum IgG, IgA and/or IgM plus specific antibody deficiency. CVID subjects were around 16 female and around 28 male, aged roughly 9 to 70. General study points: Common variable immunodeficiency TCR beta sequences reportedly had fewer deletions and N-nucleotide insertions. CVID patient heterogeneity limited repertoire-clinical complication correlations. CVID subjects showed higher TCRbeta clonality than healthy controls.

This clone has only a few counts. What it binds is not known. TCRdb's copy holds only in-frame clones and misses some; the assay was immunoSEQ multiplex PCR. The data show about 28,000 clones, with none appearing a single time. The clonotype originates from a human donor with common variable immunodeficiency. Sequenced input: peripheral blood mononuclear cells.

CDR3 DNA, as far as it was read: TGTGCCAGTAGTATAGGGCCGTCTAACTATGGC. Its translation: CASSIGPSNYG. The entire CDR3 reads CASSIGPSNYGYTF. This chain uses TRBV19 with TRBJ1-2, with D uncertain. The CDR3 is cut off 3 residues early in the read; its end comes from the germline J gene. This CDR3 has 14 residues. V was clipped by 1 base and J by 0 bases, with 6 bases between them. CDR1 is LNHDA, CDR2 SQIVND, per germline (reference sequence).